This record covers a single T cell receptor (beta chain). No antigen is known for it. The record originates from a study of T-cell reconstitution after alpha-beta-depleted transplantation in children. Study-level results: There were reportedly several hundred expanded graft clones from which alpha-beta T cells came about two months after transplant.

Germline V gives CDR1 DFQATT, CDR2 SNEGSKA (reference sequence). This CDR3 has 16 residues. V lost 6 bases and J lost 0; bases outside the gene matches: 9. Researchers prepared the TCRbeta library using unique molecular identifiers, the study reports. TCRdb used MiXCR to reprocess the PCR reads, holding one entry per CDR3 protein. Here the sample spans some 450,000 distinct CDR3 sequences, over 40% being singletons. The clonotype was recovered from a girl aged 2 to 9 with aplastic anemia, due to receive a stem cell transplant. The chain carries TRBV20-1 and TRBJ2-3; TRBD2 aligns across 10 bases. This specimen consisted of PBMCs, obtained before TCRalphabeta/CD19-depleted stem cell transplant. The CDR3 bases are TGCAGTGCCACAGAGCGGGGGGGCACTAGCACAGATACGCAGTATTTT. Translated, it gives CSATERGGTSTDTQYF.